Listed below are T cell receptor beta chains from one sample, sequenced in a study of control samples from healthy donors and cancer patients. Sequenced by immunoSEQ multiplex PCR; TCRdb stores in-frame clones only, minus some. The sample carries roughly 130,000 clones, approximately 94% recorded once. Material: blood. The receptors here all came from a man younger than 40 in good health. Both conserved end residues are trimmed from each CDR3. The D gene is left open where the match is weak.

>TRBV7-2|TRBJ2-3|-
ASSRSVRGPRTDTQY
>TRBV27|TRBJ2-3|-
ASSPWTSDGTDTQY
>TRBV24-1|TRBJ1-2|-
ATSEGSYGYT
>TRBV6-2/TRBV6-3|TRBJ2-2|-
ASSYPLVNTGELF
>TRBV29-1|TRBJ2-1|TRBD1
SVDRGRLDEQF
>TRBV9|TRBJ1-3|-
ASSGGAAMSSGNTIY
>TRBV28|TRBJ2-7|-
ASQGSRDYEQY
>TRBV19|TRBJ2-1|-
ATHGGHYNEQF
>TRBV5-5|TRBJ1-3|-
ASSITLFAGNTIY
>TRBV19|TRBJ2-3|-
ASSPQSEGVTDTQY
>TRBV11-2|TRBJ2-3|TRBD2
ASSFSGGFTDTQY
>TRBV30|TRBJ1-5|TRBD1
AWSEGQGIRNQPQH
>TRBV21-1|TRBJ2-4|-
ASSKGDRGAKNIQY
>TRBV5-4|TRBJ1-1|-
ASSFWGSTEAF
>TRBV7-2|TRBJ1-1|-
ASSLWSNTEAF
>TRBV9|TRBJ1-2|-
ASRAGRSGYT
>TRBV28|TRBJ1-1|-
ASNRGAEAF
>TRBV19|TRBJ1-3|-
ASSMGGVGGNTIY
>TRBV6-5|TRBJ1-6|TRBD1
ASTSDRAHSPLH
>TRBV15|TRBJ2-3|-
ATSSPGNTDTQY
>TRBV6-2/TRBV6-3|TRBJ2-7|TRBD2
ASSWGLAGSQQY
>TRBV29-1|TRBJ2-7|-
SVEGAAYEQY
>TRBV27|TRBJ2-1|TRBD2
ASSLRLGGNEQF
>TRBV7-2|TRBJ2-7|-
ASSLTVGSEQY
>TRBV6-2/TRBV6-3|TRBJ1-4|-
ASSVAGTGGEKLF
>TRBV28|TRBJ2-7|-
ASSGRRGSSYEQY
>TRBV2|TRBJ2-2|TRBD1
ARRGQGPGELF
>TRBV7-8|TRBJ1-1|-
ASSLVGGNTEAF
>TRBV30|TRBJ2-7|TRBD2
AWSVPGLAGGLEQY
>TRBV25-1|TRBJ2-7|-
ASRGTDSYEQY
>TRBV6-5|TRBJ2-2|-
ASRVLARTGELF
>TRBV4-1|TRBJ2-2|TRBD2
ASSQAAGGRTGELF
>TRBV6-1|TRBJ1-2|-
ASSEYTKGSYGYT
>TRBV30|TRBJ1-2|-
ASRRDADYGYT
>TRBV7-8|TRBJ2-7|-
ASSFLRGTSYEQY
>TRBV6-1|TRBJ2-5|TRBD2
ASSESSGGQETQY
>TRBV7-3|TRBJ2-3|TRBD2
ASSLLAGDTDTQY
>TRBV5-6|TRBJ2-3|-
ASSLGLATQY
>TRBV4-3|TRBJ1-1|-
ASSQGFPATTEAF
>TRBV28|TRBJ1-5|-
ASSPGDSNQPQH
>TRBV7-2|TRBJ1-5|-
ASSLDGNQPQH
>TRBV5-6|TRBJ1-4|-
ASSLFPAGEKLF